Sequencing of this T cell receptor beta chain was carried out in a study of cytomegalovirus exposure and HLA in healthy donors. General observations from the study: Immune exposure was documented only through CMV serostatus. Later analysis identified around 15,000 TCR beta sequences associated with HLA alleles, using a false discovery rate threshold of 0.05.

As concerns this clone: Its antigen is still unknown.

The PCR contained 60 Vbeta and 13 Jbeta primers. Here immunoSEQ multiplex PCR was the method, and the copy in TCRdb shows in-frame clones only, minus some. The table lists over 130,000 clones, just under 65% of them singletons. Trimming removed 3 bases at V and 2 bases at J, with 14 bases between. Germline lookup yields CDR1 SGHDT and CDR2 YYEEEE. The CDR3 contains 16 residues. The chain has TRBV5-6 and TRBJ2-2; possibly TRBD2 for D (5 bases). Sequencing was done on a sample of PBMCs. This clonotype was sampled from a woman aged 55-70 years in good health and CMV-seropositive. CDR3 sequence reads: CASSSRRGLNTGELFF. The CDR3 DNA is TGTGCCAGCAGCTCGCGGAGAGGACTTAACACCGGGGAGCTGTTTTTT.